A single sample is the source of the 5 T cell receptor beta chains below, sequenced in a study of T cell responses to AZD1222 COVID-19 vaccine. Using immunoSEQ multiplex PCR, the repertoire was profiled, and TCRdb retains in-frame clones only, with some absent. Here the sample spans about 170,000 clones, more than 80% being singletons. Sequences were derived from peripheral blood, sampled on day 0 of AZD1222 vaccination. The receptor set was obtained from an adult in good health.

The chain has TRBV6-5 and TRBJ1-2; D is ambiguous. The V end was cut by 6 bases, the J end by 8 bases, with 16 bases between. The germline CDR1 and CDR2 sequences are MNHEY and SVGAGI. The CDR3 has 13 amino acids. This chain's CDR3 is CASRYSSGRGYTF. The CDR3 DNA follows: TGTGCCAGCAGGTACAGCTCCGGGAGGGGCTACACCTTC.

The chain has TRBV30 and TRBJ1-2; 9 positions agree with TRBD1. CDR3 size: 15 residues. Unmatched junction bases numbered 9, after V lost 3 bases and J lost 4 bases. Germline assignment: CDR1 GTSNPN and CDR2 SVGIG (reference sequence). CDR3 nucleotides: TGTGCCTGGAGCGAACCCGGGGGACAGGGCTATGGCTACACCTTC. It yields the protein CAWSEPGGQGYGYTF.

The chain couples TRBV7-9 to TRBJ1-1, with D unresolved. Germline values: CDR1 SEHNR, CDR2 FQNEAQ (reference sequence). Trimming removed 4 bases from V and 5 bases from J, with 8 bases in between. The CDR3 is made up of 12 amino acids. CDR3: CASSSRGTEAFF. The CDR3 nucleotides are TGTGCCAGCAGCTCCAGAGGGACTGAAGCTTTCTTT.

The gene calls are TRBV5-1 and TRBJ2-5; 7 bases map to TRBD1. V shed 0 bases and J 6 bases; nucleotides not matched to a gene: 8. This CDR3 has 15 residues. Germline CDR1 is SGHRS and CDR2 is YFSETQ. The CDR3 DNA follows: TGCGCCAGCAGCTTGGAGGTGAGGGGGCTTAAGACCCAGTACTTC. Amino acids: CASSLEVRGLKTQYF. The full variable domain, rest sourced from reference TRBV5-1 and TRBJ2-5, is KAGVTQTPRYLIKTRGQQVTLSCSPISGHRSVSWYQQTPGQGLQFLFEYFSETQRNKGNFPGRFSGRQFSNSRSEMNVSTLELGDSALYLCASSLEVRGLKTQYFGPGTRLLVL.

The rearrangement links TRBV5-4 to TRBJ1-2, with a weak D call TRBD1 (6 bases). This CDR3 spans 14 amino acids. Trimming removed 2 bases at V and 2 bases at J, with 10 bases between. CDR1 and CDR2 from the germline V gene are SGHNT and YYREEE (reference sequence). CDR3 protein: CASSFKGGNYGYTF. The CDR3 coding sequence is TGTGCCAGCAGCTTTAAGGGGGGGAACTATGGCTACACCTTC.